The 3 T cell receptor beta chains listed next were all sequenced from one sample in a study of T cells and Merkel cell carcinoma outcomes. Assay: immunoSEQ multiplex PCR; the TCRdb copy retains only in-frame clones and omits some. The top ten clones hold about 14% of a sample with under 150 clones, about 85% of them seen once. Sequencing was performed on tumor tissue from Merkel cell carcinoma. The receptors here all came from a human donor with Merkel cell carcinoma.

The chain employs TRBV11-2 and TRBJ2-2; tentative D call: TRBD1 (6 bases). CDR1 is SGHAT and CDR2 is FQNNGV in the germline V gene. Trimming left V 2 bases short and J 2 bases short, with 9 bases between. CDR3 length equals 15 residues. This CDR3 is CASSLLQGNTGELFF. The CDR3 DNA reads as TGTGCCAGCAGCTTACTACAGGGAAACACCGGGGAGCTGTTTTTT.

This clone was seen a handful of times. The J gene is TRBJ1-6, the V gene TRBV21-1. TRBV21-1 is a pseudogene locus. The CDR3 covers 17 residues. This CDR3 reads CASSVVVATHTNSPLHF. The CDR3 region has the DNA TGTGCCAGCAGCGTCGTTGTAGCTACACATACTAATTCACCCCTCCACTTT.

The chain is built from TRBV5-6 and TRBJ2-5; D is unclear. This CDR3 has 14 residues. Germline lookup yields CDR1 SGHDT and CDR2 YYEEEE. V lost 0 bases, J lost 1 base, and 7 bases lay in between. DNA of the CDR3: TGTGCCAGCAGCTTGGCTCCATCCCAAGAGACCCAGTACTTC. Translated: CASSLAPSQETQYF.